Shown below are 21 T cell receptor beta chains from a single sample sequenced in a study of T cell responses to AZD1222 COVID-19 vaccine. Data came from immunoSEQ multiplex PCR; TCRdb stores just in-frame clones and leaves some out. The profile shows 40,000 to 55,000 clones, around 81% of them singletons. Here the sequenced sample was peripheral blood, taken on day 0 of AZD1222 vaccination. The receptor source for this set is an adult in good health.

The chain employs TRBV5-5 and TRBJ2-3; D call uncertain. CDR1 is SGHKS, CDR2 YYEKEE, per germline (reference sequence). The CDR3 covers 14 residues. Trimming took 2 bases from V and 6 from J, leaving 13 bases between them. The CDR3 DNA sequence: TGTGCCAGCAGCTTTCCGGGTGGGCGGGATACGCAGTATTTT. Residues: CASSFPGGRDTQYF.

This clone was picked up one time. The rearrangement links TRBV7-6 to TRBJ2-5; unclear D gene. Germline assignment: CDR1 SGHVS and CDR2 FNYEAQ. The V gene lost 5 bases and the J gene lost 5 bases, with 12 bases spanning the gap. The CDR3 has 13 amino acids. The CDR3 is CASSPGAVETQYF. The CDR3 coding sequence is TGTGCCAGCAGCCCGGGCGCGGTGGAGACCCAGTACTTC.

This rearrangement joins TRBV10-3 to TRBJ2-1, with D possibly being TRBD1 (5 bases). CDR1 and CDR2 (germline): ENHRY, SYGVKD. CDR3 length: 15 residues. Trimming removed 3 bases at V and 8 bases at J, with 17 bases between. DNA for the CDR3: TGTGCCATCAGTGATAAGGGGCCGGCTGTGGATGAGCAGTTCTTC. It encodes CAISDKGPAVDEQFF.

The V call is TRBV5-1, the J call TRBJ1-1; 7 bases align to TRBD1. The germline V gene has CDR1 SGHRS and CDR2 YFSETQ. V was clipped by 4 bases and J by 1 base; unmatched bases: 7. This CDR3 region has 15 residues. CDR3 DNA: TGCGCCAGCAGCCCGGGACAGACTACGAACACTGAAGCTTTCTTT. This encodes CASSPGQTTNTEAFF.

This sequence joins TRBV7-8 and TRBJ1-1, with D uncertain. CDR1 is SGHVS and CDR2 is FQNEAQ in the germline V gene. Trimming removed 3 bases from V and 1 base from J, with 12 bases in between. The CDR3 runs 15 residues. CDR3 sequence (DNA): TGTGCCAGCAGCTTGGTTCTGAGGGAGAACACTGAAGCTTTCTTT. This codes for CASSLVLRENTEAFF. The whole variable domain, filled in from reference TRBV7-8 and TRBJ1-1, reads GAGVSQSPRYKVAKRGQDVALRCDPISGHVSLFWYQQALGQGPEFLTYFQNEAQLDKSGLPSDRFFAERPEGSVSTLKIQRTQQEDSAVYLCASSLVLRENTEAFFGQGTRLTVV.

This chain uses TRBV15 with TRBJ2-1; 10 bases line up with TRBD2. Germline assignment: CDR1 LNHNV and CDR2 YYDKDF (reference sequence). This CDR3 has 17 amino acids. J was trimmed by 6 bases and V by 1 base; bases with no gene match: 9. CDR3 loop: CATSRGDLAGVGNEQFF. CDR3 DNA sequence: TGTGCCACCAGCAGAGGGGACCTAGCGGGGGTTGGCAATGAGCAGTTCTTC.

By proportion, this clone is medium-sized. The chain couples TRBV7-6 to TRBJ2-7; 11 bases agree with TRBD1. The CDR3 has 15 amino acids. Trimming took 5 bases from V and 3 from J; bases not matched to a gene: 6. Germline V gives CDR1 SGHVS, CDR2 FNYEAQ. CDR3 protein: CASSLGQGAVYEQYF. The CDR3 DNA reads TGTGCCAGCAGCCTCGGACAGGGGGCGGTCTACGAGCAGTACTTC.

V gene TRBV9 combines with J gene TRBJ2-1; D possibly corresponds to TRBD1 (7 bases). The V gene's germline CDR1 is SGDLS and CDR2 YYNGEE. This CDR3 has 14 amino acids. Between the trimmed V and J ends, which lost 4 bases and 7 bases, there was a span of 15 bases. The CDR3 coding sequence is TGTGCCAGCAGCCTAGGGGGGACAGTTAATGAGCAGTTCTTC. Its translation is CASSLGGTVNEQFF.

The gene calls are TRBV7-2 and TRBJ1-5; tentative D call: TRBD1 (6 bases). This CDR3 is 16 amino acids long. Germline assignment: CDR1 SGHTA and CDR2 FQGNSA. V gave up 5 bases and J gave up 5 bases, with 19 bases separating them. The CDR3 DNA sequence: TGTGCCAGCAGCCGTCAAGGCCCAGGGGCTGATCAGCCCCAGCATTTT. It yields the protein CASSRQGPGADQPQHF.

The chain has TRBV7-9 and TRBJ2-7; the D is unclear. The CDR3 sequence is 12 residues long. In germline, CDR1 is SEHNR, CDR2 FQNEAQ (reference sequence). Trimming removed 2 bases from V and 2 bases from J, with 4 bases in between. CDR3 sequence reads: CASSLYTYEQYF. For the CDR3, the DNA is TGTGCCAGCAGCTTATACACCTACGAGCAGTACTTC.

The chain couples TRBV11-2 to TRBJ2-7; the match to TRBD2 covers 8 bases. J lost 7 bases, V lost 3 bases, and 14 bases had no gene match. CDR1 is SGHAT, CDR2 FQNNGV, per germline. This CDR3 spans 16 amino acids. Written as DNA, the CDR3 is TGTGCCAGCAGCTTCCTGGGAGCGGGGGCCCCGGGTGAGCAGTACTTC. Amino acid sequence: CASSFLGAGAPGEQYF.

The chain has TRBV7-6 and TRBJ2-2, with D possibly TRBD1 on 5 matching bases. CDR1 and CDR2 from the germline V gene are SGHVS and FNYEAQ. CDR3 length: 13 amino acids. V lost 5 bases, J lost 7 bases, and 11 bases lay in between. CDR3 in DNA: TGTGCCAGCAGCGTCCAGGGTGACGGGGAGCTGTTTTTT. Translated, it gives CASSVQGDGELFF.

J is TRBJ1-6 and V is TRBV2, with 9 bases that match TRBD1. Germline loops: CDR1 SNHLY, CDR2 FYNNEI. Trimming cost V 6 bases and J 9 bases; bases outside gene matches: 9. The CDR3 runs 15 residues. Here the CDR3 reads CASSLQGADTSPLHF. CDR3 DNA: TGTGCCAGCAGCTTACAGGGGGCGGATACTTCACCCCTCCACTTT.

This chain links TRBV19 with TRBJ1-1; the match to TRBD1 covers 7 bases. With 2 bases clipped from V and 7 bases from J, the junction kept 13 bases outside the gene matches. Germline assignment: CDR1 LNHDA and CDR2 SQIVND (reference sequence). The CDR3 runs 16 residues. CDR3: CASSISTGPLKNEAFF. CDR3 DNA: TGTGCCAGTAGTATATCGACAGGGCCCTTGAAAAATGAAGCTTTCTTT.

The rearrangement uses TRBV6-5 and TRBJ1-2; 7 positions match TRBD1. J was trimmed by 8 bases and V by 2 bases; bases with no gene match: 2. Looked up from germline, CDR1 is MNHEY and CDR2 is SVGAGI. This CDR3 region has 12 residues. The CDR3 DNA follows: TGTGCCAGCAGTTACGAGGGGGCCGGCTACACCTTC. The encoded protein is CASSYEGAGYTF.

The rearrangement uses TRBV6-6 and TRBJ1-5, with TRBD1 matching over 8 bases. CDR3 size: 14 residues. Germline V gene lookup returns CDR1 MNHNY and CDR2 SVGAGI (reference sequence). After removal of 5 bases from V and 5 bases from J, the junction contained 5 bases not matched to a gene. The CDR3: CASSHPDRDQPQHF. CDR3 DNA sequence: TGTGCCAGCAGTCACCCGGACAGGGATCAGCCCCAGCATTTT.

Written as DNA, the CDR3 is TGTGCCAGCAGTGAAACTCAAACTGGAAACACCATATATTTT. This encodes CASSETQTGNTIYF. The V gene is TRBV6-1, the J gene TRBJ1-3; no clear D gene. Between the trimmed V and J ends, which lost 2 bases and 2 bases, there was a span of 7 bases. Germline CDR1 is MNHNS and CDR2 is SASEGT. The CDR3 length is 14 residues.

This chain connects TRBV6-1 to TRBJ1-2; D gene ambiguous. V was cut by 2 bases and J by 1 base, with 8 bases left in between. The germline V gene has CDR1 MNHNS and CDR2 SASEGT. The CDR3 totals 14 residues. Written as DNA, the CDR3 is TGTGCCAGCAGTGAACAGCAGAGTAACTATGGCTACACCTTC. Amino acid sequence: CASSEQQSNYGYTF.

The chain couples TRBV27 to TRBJ2-7; 7 bases are a match to TRBD2. The CDR3 length is 13 residues. Unmatched junction bases numbered 5, after V lost 6 bases and J lost 3 bases. CDR1 and CDR2 (germline): MNHEY, SMNVEV (reference sequence). The CDR3 loop reads CASRGLGFYEQYF. The CDR3 DNA is TGTGCCAGCAGAGGACTAGGGTTCTACGAGCAGTACTTC.

The chain joins TRBV4-1 to TRBJ1-2; 7 bases map to TRBD1. The CDR3 is made up of 15 amino acids. The V gene's germline CDR1 is MGHRA and CDR2 YSYEKL. The V segment lost 2 bases and the J segment 8 bases; nucleotides outside the gene matches: 11. CDR3 in DNA: TGCGCCAGCAGCCAACCGGGACAGAGTGCGGACGGCTACACCTTC. Its protein product is CASSQPGQSADGYTF.

V and J are TRBV28 and TRBJ1-2; 9 bases agree with TRBD1. After removal of 6 bases from V and 4 bases from J, the junction contained 6 bases not matched to a gene. CDR3 length equals 14 residues. Germline V gene sequence: CDR1 MDHEN, CDR2 SYDVKM. The CDR3 nucleotides read TGTGCCAGCAGCCTCGCGGGACAGGGCTATGGCTACACCTTC. Protein product: CASSLAGQGYGYTF.